Detailed here is one T cell receptor beta chain. Its antigen is not known. The data belong to a study of blood T cells in healthy people across ages. The CDR3 sequence is 14 residues long. V dropped 5 bases and J dropped 8; count of bases not matched to a gene: 10. CDR1 is SGHTA, CDR2 FQGTGA, per germline. Drawing of peripheral blood yielded roughly 10 milliliters from each donor. General study points: A strong correlation between TCR beta diversity and naive T cell percentage was seen.

Primed by a sample-barcoded 5' primer and a J-beta primer mix, a second PCR proceeded for 7 to 11 cycles. From the 5' RACE reads, TCRdb called clonotypes with MiXCR, one entry per CDR3 protein. Of roughly 1,500,000 distinct CDR3 sequences listed, approximately 38% were seen once; the top ten hold roughly 7.9%. J is TRBJ1-2 and V is TRBV7-3; 8 nucleotides agree with TRBD1. The clonotype comes from a woman under 30 in good health. Source material: blood. CDR3 sequence reads: CASSTGQGTSGYTF. The CDR3 DNA reads as TGTGCCAGCAGCACCGGACAGGGCACTTCAGGCTACACCTTC.